The present T cell receptor (beta chain) was sequenced within a study of T-cell memory formation after mild COVID-19. Overall study: The study found TCR clusters largely donor specific.

5'RACE primed from the constant segment yielded TCR alpha and TCR beta cDNA libraries bearing sample barcodes and UMIs. A single record per CDR3 protein comes from TCRdb applying MiXCR to the 5' RACE reads. The repertoire consists of fewer than 700,000 distinct CDR3 sequences, with about 20% occurring once and the leading ten covering about 8.7%. Of note for this clonotype: What it recognizes is unknown.

Findings of the study overall: Specificity for SARS-CoV-2 was not confirmed among the second-wave clones peaking on day 37. Day 15 to 85 contracting clones showed balanced CD4/CD8; day 15 to 37 expanders favored CD4+.

Material for sequencing was PBMCs or a T cell subset sorted from them (not recorded which). This clonotype originated in an adult woman who had mild COVID-19 (a few samples of this study predate the infection). Cell type and time point are not known.

This CDR3 is CASSLGGFGGAFNEQFF. CDR3 DNA: TGTGCCAGCAGCTTGGGCGGCTTCGGGGGGGCATTCAATGAGCAGTTCTTC. V gene TRBV7-9 combines with J gene TRBJ2-1; the match to TRBD2 covers 8 bases. Trimming took 3 bases from V and 6 from J; bases not matched to a gene: 13. CDR3 length: 17 residues. Germline CDR1 reads SEHNR; CDR2 reads FQNEAQ (reference sequence). The variable domain in full, with the rest retrieved from reference TRBV7-9 and TRBJ2-1, is DTGVSQNPRHKITKRGQNVTFRCDPISEHNRLYWYRQTLGQGPEFLTYFQNEAQLEKSRLLSDRFSAERPKGSFSTLEIQRTEQGDSAMYLCASSLGGFGGAFNEQFFGPGTRLTVL.